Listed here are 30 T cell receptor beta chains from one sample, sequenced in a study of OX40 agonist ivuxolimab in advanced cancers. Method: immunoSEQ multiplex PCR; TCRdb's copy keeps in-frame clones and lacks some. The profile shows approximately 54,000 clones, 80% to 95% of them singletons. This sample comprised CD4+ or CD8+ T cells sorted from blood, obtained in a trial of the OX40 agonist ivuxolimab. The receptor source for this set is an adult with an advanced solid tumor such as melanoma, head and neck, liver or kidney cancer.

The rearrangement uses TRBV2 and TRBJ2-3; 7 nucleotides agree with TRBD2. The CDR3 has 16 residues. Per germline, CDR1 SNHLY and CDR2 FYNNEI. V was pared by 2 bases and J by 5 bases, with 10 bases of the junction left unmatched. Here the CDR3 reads CASSEWGSGHEDTQYF. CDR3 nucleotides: TGTGCCAGCAGTGAATGGGGTAGCGGGCATGAAGATACGCAGTATTTT.

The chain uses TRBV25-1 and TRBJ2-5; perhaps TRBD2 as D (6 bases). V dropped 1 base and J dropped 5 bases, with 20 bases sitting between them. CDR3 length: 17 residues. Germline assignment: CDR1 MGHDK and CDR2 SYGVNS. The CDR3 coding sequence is TGTGCCAGCAGTGAATGGGAAGGGAAAAGCGGAGGGGAGACCCAGTACTTC. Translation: CASSEWEGKSGGETQYF.

The CDR3 loop reads CASSQLRWGKLFF. The CDR3 DNA follows: TGCGCCAGCAGCCAGCTGAGGTGGGGAAAACTGTTTTTT. This chain uses TRBV4-1 with TRBJ1-4, with D unclear. This CDR3 region has 13 residues. Germline V gives CDR1 MGHRA, CDR2 YSYEKL. V lost 3 bases, J lost 10 bases, and 12 bases lay in between.

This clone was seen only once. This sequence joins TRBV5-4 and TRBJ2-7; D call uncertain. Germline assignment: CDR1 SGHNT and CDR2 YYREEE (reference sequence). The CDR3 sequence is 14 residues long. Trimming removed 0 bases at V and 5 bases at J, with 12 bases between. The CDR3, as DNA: TGTGCCAGCAGCTTGGGATTCGGTGGGGACGAGCAGTACTTC. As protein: CASSLGFGGDEQYF.

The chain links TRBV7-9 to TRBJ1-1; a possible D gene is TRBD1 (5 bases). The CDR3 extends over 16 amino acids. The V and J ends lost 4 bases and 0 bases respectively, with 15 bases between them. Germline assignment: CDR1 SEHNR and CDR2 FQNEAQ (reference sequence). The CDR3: CASSSTQDTMNTEAFF. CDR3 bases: TGTGCCAGCAGCTCAACCCAGGACACCATGAACACTGAAGCTTTCTTT.

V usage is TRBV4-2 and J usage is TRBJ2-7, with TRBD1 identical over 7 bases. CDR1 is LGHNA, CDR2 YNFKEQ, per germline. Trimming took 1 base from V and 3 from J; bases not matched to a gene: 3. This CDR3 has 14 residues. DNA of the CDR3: TGTGCCAGCAGCCAAGGGGACAGTGACTACGAGCAGTACTTC. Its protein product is CASSQGDSDYEQYF.

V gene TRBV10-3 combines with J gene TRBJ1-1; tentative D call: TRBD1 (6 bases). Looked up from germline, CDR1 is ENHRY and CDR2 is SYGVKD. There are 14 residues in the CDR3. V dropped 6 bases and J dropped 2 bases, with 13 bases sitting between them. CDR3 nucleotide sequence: TGTGCCATCAGCTTGGACAGACCTAACACTGAAGCTTTCTTT. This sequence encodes CAISLDRPNTEAFF.

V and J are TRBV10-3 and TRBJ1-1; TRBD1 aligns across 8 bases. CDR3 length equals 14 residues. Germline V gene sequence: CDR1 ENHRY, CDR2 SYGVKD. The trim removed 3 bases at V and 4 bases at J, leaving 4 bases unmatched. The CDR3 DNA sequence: TGTGCCATCAGTGAACCCGACAGGGGCACTGAAGCTTTCTTT. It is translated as CAISEPDRGTEAFF.

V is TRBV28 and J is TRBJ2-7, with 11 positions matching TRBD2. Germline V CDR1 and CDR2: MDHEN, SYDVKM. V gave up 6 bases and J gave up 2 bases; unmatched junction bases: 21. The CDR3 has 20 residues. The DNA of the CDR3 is TGTGCCAGCAGCACAACGACGGGACTAGCGGTTATTTTCGAGACCTACGAGCAGTACTTC. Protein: CASSTTTGLAVIFETYEQYF.

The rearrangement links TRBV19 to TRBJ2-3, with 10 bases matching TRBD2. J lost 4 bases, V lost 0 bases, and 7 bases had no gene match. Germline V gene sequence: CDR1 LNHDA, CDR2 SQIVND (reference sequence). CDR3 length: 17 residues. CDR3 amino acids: CASSIDSLAGASDTQYF. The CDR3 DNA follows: TGTGCCAGTAGTATAGATTCCCTAGCGGGAGCATCAGATACGCAGTATTTT.

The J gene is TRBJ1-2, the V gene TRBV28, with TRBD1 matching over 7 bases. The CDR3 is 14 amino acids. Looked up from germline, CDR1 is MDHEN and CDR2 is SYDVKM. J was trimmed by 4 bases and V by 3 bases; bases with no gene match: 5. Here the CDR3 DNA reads TGTGCCAGCAGTTTCGACAGGGCGTCCTATGGCTACACCTTC. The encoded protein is CASSFDRASYGYTF.

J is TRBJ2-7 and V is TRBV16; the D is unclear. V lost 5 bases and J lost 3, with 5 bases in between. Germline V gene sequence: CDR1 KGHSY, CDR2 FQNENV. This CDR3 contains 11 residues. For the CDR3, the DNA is TGTGCCAGCAGCTTTAACTACGAGCAGTACTTC. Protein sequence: CASSFNYEQYF.

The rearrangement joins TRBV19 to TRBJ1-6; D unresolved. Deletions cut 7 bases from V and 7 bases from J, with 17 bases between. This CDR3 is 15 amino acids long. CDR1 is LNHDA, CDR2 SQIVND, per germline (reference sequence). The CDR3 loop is CASTPGPSTNSPLHF. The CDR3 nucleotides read TGTGCCAGTACCCCAGGACCCTCGACAAATTCACCCCTCCACTTT.

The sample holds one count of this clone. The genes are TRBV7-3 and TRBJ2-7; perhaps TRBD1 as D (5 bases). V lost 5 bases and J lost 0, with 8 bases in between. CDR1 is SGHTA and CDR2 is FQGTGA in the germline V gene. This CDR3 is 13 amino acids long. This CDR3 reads CASSLQASYEQYF. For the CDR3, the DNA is TGTGCCAGCAGCCTACAGGCCTCCTACGAGCAGTACTTC.

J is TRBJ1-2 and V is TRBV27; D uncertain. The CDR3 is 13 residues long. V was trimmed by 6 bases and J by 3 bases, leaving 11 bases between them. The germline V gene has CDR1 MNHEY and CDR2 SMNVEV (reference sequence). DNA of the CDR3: TGTGCCAGCAGCCCGGGAGGCGACTATGGCTACACCTTC. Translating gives CASSPGGDYGYTF.

Here the CDR3 reads CASKVQGVYTEAFF. CDR3 nucleotide sequence: TGTGCCAGTAAGGTACAGGGGGTTTACACTGAAGCTTTCTTT. The rearrangement links TRBV19 to TRBJ1-1, with 8 bases fitting TRBD1. Germline V CDR1 and CDR2: LNHDA, SQIVND (reference sequence). V dropped 7 bases and J dropped 3; count of bases not matched to a gene: 7. The CDR3 totals 14 residues.

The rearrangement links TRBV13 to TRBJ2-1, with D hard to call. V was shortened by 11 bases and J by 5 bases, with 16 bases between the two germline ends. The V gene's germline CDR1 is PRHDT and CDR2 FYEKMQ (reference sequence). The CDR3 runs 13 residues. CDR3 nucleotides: TGTGCCTCCCAGGCTAGTGGAAACAATGAGCAGTTCTTC. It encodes CASQASGNNEQFF. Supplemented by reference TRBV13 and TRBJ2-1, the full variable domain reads AAGVIQSPRHLIKEKRETATLKCYPIPRHDTVYWYQQGPGQDPQFLISFYEKMQSDKGSIPDRFSAQQFSDYHSELNMSSLELGDSALYFCASQASGNNEQFFGPGTRLTVL.

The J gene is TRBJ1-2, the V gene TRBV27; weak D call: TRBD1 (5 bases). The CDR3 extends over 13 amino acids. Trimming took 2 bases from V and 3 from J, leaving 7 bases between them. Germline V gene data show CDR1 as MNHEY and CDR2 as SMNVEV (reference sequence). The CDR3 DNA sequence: TGTGCCAGCAGTTTACAGGGACACTATGGCTACACCTTC. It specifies CASSLQGHYGYTF.

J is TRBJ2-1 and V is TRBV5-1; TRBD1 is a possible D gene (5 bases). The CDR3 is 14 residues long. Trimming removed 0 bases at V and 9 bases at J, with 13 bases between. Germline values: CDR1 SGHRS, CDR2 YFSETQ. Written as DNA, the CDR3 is TGCGCCAGCAGCTTGGGAAGGGGCACGGGTGAGCAGTTCTTC. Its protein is CASSLGRGTGEQFF.

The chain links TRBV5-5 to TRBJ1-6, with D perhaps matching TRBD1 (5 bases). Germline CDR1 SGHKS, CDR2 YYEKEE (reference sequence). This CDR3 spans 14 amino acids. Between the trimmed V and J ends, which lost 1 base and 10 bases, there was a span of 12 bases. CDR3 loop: CASSLIQGNSPLHF. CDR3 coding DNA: TGTGCCAGCAGCTTGATTCAGGGTAACTCACCCCTCCACTTT.

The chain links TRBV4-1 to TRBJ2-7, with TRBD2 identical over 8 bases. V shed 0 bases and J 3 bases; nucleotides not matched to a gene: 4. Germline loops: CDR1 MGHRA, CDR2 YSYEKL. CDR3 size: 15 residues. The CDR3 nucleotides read TGCGCCAGCAGCCAAGATTATGCGGGGGGCTACGAGCAGTACTTC. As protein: CASSQDYAGGYEQYF.

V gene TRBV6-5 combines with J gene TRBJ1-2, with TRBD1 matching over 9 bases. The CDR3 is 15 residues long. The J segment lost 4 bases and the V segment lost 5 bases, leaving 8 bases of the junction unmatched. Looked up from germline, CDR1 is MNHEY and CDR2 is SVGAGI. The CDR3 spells CASSPGTGLLYGYTF. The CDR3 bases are TGTGCCAGCAGTCCCGGGACAGGGCTTCTCTATGGCTACACCTTC.

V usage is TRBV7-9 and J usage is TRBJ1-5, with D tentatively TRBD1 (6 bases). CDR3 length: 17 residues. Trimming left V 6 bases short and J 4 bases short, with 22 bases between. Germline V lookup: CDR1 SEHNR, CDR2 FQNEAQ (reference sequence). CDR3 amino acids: CASSWGEGTPDNQPQHF. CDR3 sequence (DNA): TGTGCCAGCAGTTGGGGTGAAGGGACACCGGATAATCAGCCCCAGCATTTT.

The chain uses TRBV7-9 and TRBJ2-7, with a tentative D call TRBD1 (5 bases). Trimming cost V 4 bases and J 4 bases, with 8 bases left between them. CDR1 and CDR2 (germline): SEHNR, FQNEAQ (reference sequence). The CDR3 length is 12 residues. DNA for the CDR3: TGTGCCAGCAGCTCGACAGCGTACGAGCAGTACTTC. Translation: CASSSTAYEQYF.

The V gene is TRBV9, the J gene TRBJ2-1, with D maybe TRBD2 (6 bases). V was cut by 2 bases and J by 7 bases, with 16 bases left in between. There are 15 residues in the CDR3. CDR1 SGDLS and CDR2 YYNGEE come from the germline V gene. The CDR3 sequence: CASSVDGYGLNEQFF. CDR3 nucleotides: TGTGCCAGCAGCGTTGACGGGTATGGACTAAATGAGCAGTTCTTC.

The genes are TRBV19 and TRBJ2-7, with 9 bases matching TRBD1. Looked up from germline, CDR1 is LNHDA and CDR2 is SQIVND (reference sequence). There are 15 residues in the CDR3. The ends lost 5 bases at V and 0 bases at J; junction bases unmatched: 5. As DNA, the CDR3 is TGTGCCAGTAGTTGGGGGACAGGGAGCTCCTACGAGCAGTACTTC. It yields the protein CASSWGTGSSYEQYF.

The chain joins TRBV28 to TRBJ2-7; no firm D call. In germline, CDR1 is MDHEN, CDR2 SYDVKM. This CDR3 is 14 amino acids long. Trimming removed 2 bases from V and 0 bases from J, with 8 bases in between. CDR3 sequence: CASSLALSSYEQYF. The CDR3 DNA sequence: TGTGCCAGCAGTTTAGCACTTTCCTCCTACGAGCAGTACTTC.

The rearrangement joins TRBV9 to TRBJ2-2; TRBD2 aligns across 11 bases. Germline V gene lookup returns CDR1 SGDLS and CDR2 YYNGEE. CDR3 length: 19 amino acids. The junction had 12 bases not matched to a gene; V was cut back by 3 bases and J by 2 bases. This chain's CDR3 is CASSAEPGGLAVNTGELFF. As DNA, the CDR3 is TGTGCCAGCAGCGCCGAACCTGGGGGACTAGCGGTCAACACCGGGGAGCTGTTTTTT.

Here the CDR3 DNA reads TGTGCCAGCAGTACAGGGGGGCGCGAGCAGTACTTC. Encoded protein: CASSTGGREQYF. The chain links TRBV6-5 to TRBJ2-7; TRBD1 matches at 8 bases. Trimming removed 5 bases from V and 6 bases from J; junction bases left unmatched: 3. The CDR3 totals 12 residues. Germline CDR1 MNHEY, CDR2 SVGAGI.

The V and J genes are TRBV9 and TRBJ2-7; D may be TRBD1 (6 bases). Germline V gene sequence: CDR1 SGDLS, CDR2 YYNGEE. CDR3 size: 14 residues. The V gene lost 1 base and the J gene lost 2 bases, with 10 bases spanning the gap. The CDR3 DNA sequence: TGTGCCAGCAGCGTAACGGACAGTCCCTACGAGCAGTACTTC. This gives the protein CASSVTDSPYEQYF.